A selection of T cell receptor beta chains follows, all from one sample in a study of T-cell memory formation after mild COVID-19. MiXCR, applied by TCRdb to the 5' RACE reads, yields one record per CDR3 protein. This table holds 140,000 or so distinct CDR3 sequences, 6% to 7% found once. Input material: PBMCs or a T cell subset sorted from them (not recorded which). The receptors stem from an adult woman who had mild COVID-19 (a few samples of this study predate the infection). Cell type and time point are not known. CDR3s include the opening cysteine and the closing phenylalanine or tryptophan. The order of the fields is J gene, V gene, CDR3 protein.

TRBJ2-2	TRBV9	CASSVNTGTGATGELFF
TRBJ2-7	TRBV12-3/TRBV12-4	CASSSPSSSYEQYF
TRBJ2-2	TRBV4-1	CASSQVSSLAGELFF
TRBJ2-7	TRBV4-3	CASSRREGPYEQYF
TRBJ1-2	TRBV5-5	CASSPGDGSNYGYTF
TRBJ2-7	TRBV7-3	CASSPGTGGSLYF
TRBJ2-7	TRBV7-8	CASSLARTEWSSYEQYF
TRBJ2-7	TRBV7-6	CASSPRTSGLYEQYF
TRBJ2-3	TRBV18	CASSEPGQGPHTQYF
TRBJ1-2	TRBV19	CASTGTGSRYGYTF
TRBJ1-1	TRBV12-3/TRBV12-4	CASSLQRGNTEAFF
TRBJ1-1	TRBV7-9	CASSLAAGTGSYGQQEAFF
TRBJ1-4	TRBV6-2/TRBV6-3	CASSTGNEKLFF
TRBJ1-3	TRBV12-3/TRBV12-4	CASREGGSGNTIYF
TRBJ2-2	TRBV5-1	CASSLSGDTNTGELFF
TRBJ2-1	TRBV23-1	CASLIRGLAGNEQFF
TRBJ2-1	TRBV7-3	CASSLGTSGRFYNEQFF
TRBJ1-5	TRBV7-8	CASSFSYSRVGNQPQHF
TRBJ2-5	TRBV4-1	CASSQDLSGGETQYF
TRBJ2-5	TRBV5-1	CASSLREETQYF
TRBJ2-1	TRBV6-2/TRBV6-3	CASSPRGGGLGYNEQFF
TRBJ2-7	TRBV6-2/TRBV6-3	CASSLEIAYEQYF
TRBJ1-2	TRBV4-1	CASSRDGRTNYGYTF
TRBJ2-2	TRBV12-3/TRBV12-4	CASSSWVVNTGELFF
TRBJ2-1	TRBV5-6	CASSRPTGLPFF
TRBJ2-3	TRBV10-3	CAISDHSGRVDTQYF
TRBJ2-2	TRBV5-6	CASWVIAGKNTGELFF
TRBJ2-7	TRBV12-3/TRBV12-4	CASSPFSSYEQYF
TRBJ1-1	TRBV12-3/TRBV12-4	CASRGPGNTEAFF
TRBJ1-1	TRBV5-1	CASSIGTALEAFF
TRBJ1-1	TRBV10-2	CASSEPHGQGGTEAFF
TRBJ1-2	TRBV7-9	CASSSPDLGSGYGYTF
TRBJ1-1	TRBV7-9	CASSSQVYKTEAFF
TRBJ2-7	TRBV20-1	CSASGLAGDEQYF
TRBJ1-2	TRBV20-1	CSALQEGLYGYTF
TRBJ2-2	TRBV20-1	CSARSSGKATGELFF
TRBJ1-6	TRBV6-4	CASSDGNSPLHF
TRBJ2-1	TRBV6-2/TRBV6-3	CASKETGGNEQFF
TRBJ1-1	TRBV5-1	CASSLEGTEAFF
TRBJ1-4	TRBV6-5	CASSKTGGRTNEKLFF
TRBJ1-2	TRBV5-1	CASSTGQGYGYTF
TRBJ1-1	TRBV7-8	CASSLVMNTEAFF
TRBJ1-6	TRBV7-8	CASSLAGGKLGLVGNSPLHF
TRBJ2-1	TRBV20-1	CSATGRAANEQFF
TRBJ2-5	TRBV24-1	CATSVGGLETQYF
TRBJ1-1	TRBV18	CASSPLPTGNTEAFF
TRBJ1-2	TRBV6-1	CASSGGGSHTF
TRBJ2-2	TRBV5-6	CASSLVWVPGELFF